The sequence of this T cell receptor (beta chain) was determined in a study of T cells after yellow fever vaccination. A note on this clonotype: Its antigen is still unknown.

V was cut by 2 bases and J by 3 bases, with 11 bases left in between. CDR1 and CDR2 from the germline V gene are SGDLS and YYNGEE. This CDR3 comprises 14 residues. Study-level results: A small share of clonotypes appeared in both CD4 and CD8 compartments.

5'RACE template switching generated TCR cDNA, adding a universal primer site and UMIs. From the 5' RACE reads, TCRdb called clonotypes with MiXCR, one entry per CDR3 protein. Among over 100,000 distinct CDR3 sequences listed, 8% to 9.5% were seen once. This material consisted of CD8+ T cells sorted from PBMCs, taken 45 days after the yellow fever booster vaccination. This receptor was identified in a man aged 25 to 45 who received the YFV17D yellow fever vaccine. The chain uses TRBV9 and TRBJ1-1; D perhaps matches TRBD1 (6 bases). The CDR3 reads CASSVGGADTEAFF. DNA of the CDR3: TGTGCCAGCAGCGTTGGGGGGGCGGACACTGAAGCTTTCTTT.